This TCR beta chain was captured by sequencing in a study of blood T cell repertoires in COVID-19. Study in general: Samples of COVID-19 (acute and convalescent) were obtained from the United States, Italy and Spain.

This CDR3 spans 13 amino acids. Per germline, CDR1 SSHAT and CDR2 FNYEAQ (reference sequence). Trimming cost V 5 bases and J 2 bases, with 8 bases left between them. Original handling: Amplification of reference gene primers was used by the study to estimate nucleated cell counts. Clones were sequenced by immunoSEQ multiplex PCR, and TCRdb holds only the in-frame ones, with some missing. From that table come the V and J calls and clone size; the DNA was used to work out D and trimming. The repertoire has 200,000 to 300,000 clones, roughly 90% of them found once; the top ten carry 1.5% to 2%. The rearrangement links TRBV7-7 to TRBJ2-3; tentatively, D is TRBD1 (5 bases). The sample was peripheral blood. This receptor was obtained from a man aged 25-45 years with active or convalescent COVID-19. CDR3 loop: CASSTGTTDTQYF. CDR3 sequence (DNA): TGTGCCAGCAGCACAGGCACCACAGATACGCAGTATTTT.